A selection of T cell receptor beta chains follows, all from one sample in a study of CD8 T cells in Susac syndrome. MiXCR, run by TCRdb on the immunoSEQ multiplex PCR reads, gives a single entry per CDR3 protein. Of about 64,000 distinct CDR3 sequences listed, 90% to 95% are singletons. The sequencing sample was made of CD8+ T cells from PBMCs. These receptors all stem from a human donor with multiple sclerosis. CDR3s include the opening cysteine and the closing phenylalanine or tryptophan. A D gene is named only where the DNA matches it firmly. Size values are once, few and many counts, or a class for expanded clones, and some rows have none.

J	V	size	D	CDR3	DNA
TRBJ1-1	TRBV9	.	.	CASSVSVGWTEAFF	TGTGCCAGCAGCGTCTCCGTGGGGTGGACTGAAGCTTTCTTT
TRBJ1-4	TRBV13	.	.	CASSFAGATNEKLFF	TGTGCCAGCAGCTTTGCGGGCGCAACTAATGAAAAACTGTTTTTT
TRBJ1-1	TRBV30	.	TRBD1	CAWSKLRQGKEAEAFF	TGTGCCTGGAGTAAGCTAAGACAGGGGAAGGAGGCTGAAGCTTTCTTT
TRBJ2-5	TRBV15	.	TRBD2	CATHRAGGSRETQYF	TGTGCCACACACCGCGCGGGAGGTTCTCGGGAGACCCAGTACTTC
TRBJ2-1	TRBV25-1	.	.	CASSETEANEQFF	TGTGCCAGCAGTGAAACGGAGGCTAATGAGCAGTTCTTC
TRBJ1-2	TRBV27	.	TRBD1	CASSSDRGRSSYGYTF	TGTGCCAGCAGTTCGGACAGGGGAAGATCTTCGTATGGCTACACCTTC
TRBJ2-7	TRBV13	.	.	CASSFGSGPTYEQYF	TGTGCCAGCAGCTTCGGCAGCGGGCCAACCTACGAGCAGTACTTC
TRBJ2-5	TRBV12-3/TRBV12-4	.	.	CASNVGPEQETQYF	TGTGCCAGCAACGTCGGCCCAGAACAAGAGACCCAGTACTTC
TRBJ2-1	TRBV7-9	.	TRBD1	CASSTRTGPYNEQFF	TGTGCCAGCAGCACACGGACAGGGCCCTACAATGAGCAGTTCTTC
TRBJ2-7	TRBV10-3	.	.	CAISESGSSYEQYF	TGTGCCATCAGTGAGTCGGGCAGCTCCTACGAGCAGTACTTC
TRBJ1-5	TRBV12-3/TRBV12-4	.	TRBD1	CASSLGQGVQPQHF	TGTGCCAGCAGTTTAGGACAGGGTGTTCAGCCCCAGCATTTT
TRBJ1-4	TRBV28	.	TRBD1	CASSLRGLPEKLFF	TGTGCCAGCAGTTTGAGGGGGCTCCCTGAAAAACTGTTTTTT
TRBJ2-3	TRBV3-1	.	.	CASSQDEGHTDTQYF	TGTGCCAGCAGCCAAGATGAGGGCCACACAGATACGCAGTATTTT
TRBJ2-1	TRBV5-1	.	TRBD2	CASSEVAGNEQFF	TGCGCCAGCAGCGAGGTAGCGGGGAATGAGCAGTTCTTC
TRBJ2-2	TRBV29-1	.	TRBD1	CSVSGTANTGELFF	TGCAGCGTTAGTGGGACAGCGAACACCGGGGAGCTGTTTTTT
TRBJ1-1	TRBV3-1	.	.	CASSQESLGGPTEAFF	TGTGCCAGCAGCCAAGAAAGCTTGGGAGGACCAACTGAAGCTTTCTTT
TRBJ2-1	TRBV5-4	.	TRBD2	CASSPPGREYNEQFF	TGTGCCAGCAGCCCCCCCGGGCGGGAGTACAATGAGCAGTTCTTC
TRBJ2-3	TRBV9	.	.	CASSAYSSTDTQYF	TGTGCCAGCAGCGCGTATTCTAGCACAGATACGCAGTATTTT
TRBJ2-7	TRBV4-3	.	TRBD2	CASSQDHSGGSYEQYF	TGCGCCAGCAGCCAAGACCACTCGGGGGGGTCCTACGAGCAGTACTTC
TRBJ2-2	TRBV3-1	once	.	CASSPLLATTNTGELFF	TGTGCCAGCAGCCCGTTATTAGCGACTACGAACACCGGGGAGCTGTTTTTT
TRBJ2-7	TRBV28	.	TRBD2	CASSLAGGPGYEQYF	TGTGCCAGCAGTTTAGCGGGAGGGCCAGGTTACGAGCAGTACTTC
TRBJ2-7	TRBV24-1	.	.	CATSDGVYEQYF	TGTGCCACCAGTGATGGGGTGTACGAGCAGTACTTC
TRBJ1-1	TRBV13	.	.	CASSDTVTGGQMNTEAFF	TGTGCCAGCAGCGATACTGTGACAGGCGGGCAGATGAACACTGAAGCTTTCTTT